The 27 T cell receptor beta chains below come from one sample, sequenced in a study of CD8 T cells in ankylosing spondylitis. Overall study findings and caveats: Fewer than ten highly homologous variants made up a TCR beta motif, and this motif appeared characteristic of ankylosing spondylitis blood.

Their specific antigens are unknown. TCRdb re-called the 5' RACE reads with MiXCR, one entry per CDR3 protein. The sample includes approximately 540,000 distinct CDR3 sequences, more than 9.5% of them seen just once. The sequencing input was blood, either unsorted or a sorted T cell fraction (not recorded which). The receptors derive from a male donor with ankylosing spondylitis.

Relative to its sample, this clonotype is medium-sized (0.01 to 0.1%). The chain employs TRBV20-1 and TRBJ2-7, with D maybe TRBD2 (6 bases). Germline assignment: CDR1 DFQATT and CDR2 SNEGSKA (reference sequence). The CDR3 is made up of 13 amino acids. With 0 bases removed from V and 7 bases from J, the gap between germline ends came to 13 bases. Here the CDR3 DNA reads TGCAGTGCTAGAGATTTAAGCGGAGGGGAGCAGTACGTC. Its protein product is CSARDLSGGEQYV.

This clonotype was seen only a few times. The rearrangement links TRBV5-7 to TRBJ2-7, with 7 bases aligning to TRBD1. TRBV5-7 is reported as an ORF; its role is uncertain. There are 14 residues in the CDR3. V was pared by 4 bases and J by 5 bases, with 9 bases of the junction left unmatched. CDR3 protein: CASSRPTGNDEQYF. For the CDR3, the DNA is TGTGCCAGCAGCCGTCCGACAGGGAACGACGAGCAGTACTTC.

This clonotype was detected ten times or more. The genes are TRBV11-2 and TRBJ2-1, with D possibly being TRBD1 (6 bases). The germline V gene encodes CDR1 SGHAT and CDR2 FQNNGV. This CDR3 spans 13 amino acids. Trimming removed 5 bases from V and 9 bases from J, with 14 bases in between. The CDR3 DNA is TGTGCCAGCAGCGAATCGACAGGTGGTGAGCAGTTCTTC. Its translation: CASSESTGGEQFF. Looking up the rest from reference TRBV11-2 and TRBJ2-1 gives the full variable domain: EAGVAQSPRYKIIEKRQSVAFWCNPISGHATLYWYQQILGQGPKLLIQFQNNGVVDDSQLPKDRFSAERLKGVDSTLKIQPAKLEDSAVYLCASSESTGGEQFFGPGTRLTVL.

This chain joins TRBV5-5 and TRBJ1-6; perhaps TRBD1 as D (6 bases). Per the germline V gene, CDR1 is SGHKS and CDR2 is YYEKEE (reference sequence). Deletions cut 4 bases from V and 0 bases from J, with 11 bases between. The CDR3 spans 16 residues. Here the CDR3 reads CASSRTESSYNSPLHF. CDR3 sequence (DNA): TGTGCCAGCAGCCGGACAGAGAGCTCCTATAATTCACCCCTCCACTTT.

The chain recombines TRBV10-2 with TRBJ1-1, with 8 bases that match TRBD1. This CDR3 comprises 14 residues. The germline V gene has CDR1 WSHSY and CDR2 SAAADI. V was clipped by 10 bases and J by 1 base; unmatched bases: 8. The CDR3 loop is CATLGQATNTEAFF. CDR3 nucleotides: TGCGCCACCCTGGGACAGGCAACGAACACTGAAGCTTTCTTT.

This chain connects TRBV20-1 to TRBJ2-1; 7 nucleotides agree with TRBD2. From germline, CDR1 is DFQATT and CDR2 SNEGSKA (reference sequence). Germline trimming cut 1 base from V and 7 bases from J; bases unmatched to any gene: 7. The CDR3 extends over 14 amino acids. The CDR3 loop reads CSARVPGGSNEQFF. The CDR3 nucleotides are TGCAGTGCTAGAGTTCCGGGGGGTTCAAATGAGCAGTTCTTC.

A few counts support this clonotype. This rearrangement joins TRBV29-1 to TRBJ1-5; 9 nucleotides match TRBD1. J lost 7 bases, V lost 5 bases, and 3 bases had no gene match. The length of the CDR3 is 12 residues. Germline lookup yields CDR1 SQVTM and CDR2 ANQGSEA. DNA for the CDR3: TGCAGCGTTAGACAGGGGGAGCAGCCCCAGCATTTT. Residues: CSVRQGEQPQHF.

The chain employs TRBV20-1 and TRBJ2-3, with D maybe TRBD2 (6 bases). The germline V gene encodes CDR1 DFQATT and CDR2 SNEGSKA (reference sequence). The CDR3 is made up of 14 amino acids. Trimming stripped 5 bases from V and 4 bases from J, with 16 bases between. The chain's CDR3 is CSALGGLAPDTQYF. The CDR3 coding sequence is TGCAGTGCTCTGGGGGGATTAGCCCCAGATACGCAGTATTTT.

This CDR3 reads CAWSVHIRPTLHF. As DNA, the CDR3 is TGTGCCTGGAGTGTACATATACGGCCTACCCTCCACTTT. The V gene is TRBV30, the J gene TRBJ1-6; the D is unclear. Trimming left V 0 bases short and J 14 bases short, with 14 bases between. Germline assignment: CDR1 GTSNPN and CDR2 SVGIG (reference sequence). The length of the CDR3 is 13 residues.

This chain links TRBV12-3 or TRBV12-4 with TRBJ1-1; weak D call: TRBD1 (6 bases). The length of the CDR3 is 14 residues. V was trimmed by 6 bases and J by 6 bases, leaving 17 bases between them. CDR3 amino acids: CASSLQGLKAEAFF. The DNA of the CDR3 is TGTGCCAGCAGCTTACAGGGTCTTAAGGCTGAAGCTTTCTTT.

V gene TRBV5-1 combines with J gene TRBJ2-3; tentative D call: TRBD2 (6 bases). The CDR3 runs 13 residues. Trimming took off 4 bases at V and 4 bases at J, with 10 bases between the two ends. Germline V CDR1 and CDR2: SGHRS, YFSETQ. The CDR3 DNA follows: TGCGCCAGCAGCCCTCGGGAGTCAGATACGCAGTATTTT. As protein: CASSPRESDTQYF.

This clonotype was recorded many times. V gene TRBV7-2 combines with J gene TRBJ1-2; no definite D call. V was pared by 2 bases and J by 5 bases, with 6 bases between. The germline V gene encodes CDR1 SGHTA and CDR2 FQGNSA. The CDR3 sequence is 12 residues long. The CDR3 bases are TGTGCCAGCAGCTTACGGGAATATGGCTACACCTTC. It specifies CASSLREYGYTF.

This clonotype was found a few times. This chain joins TRBV7-2 and TRBJ1-2; the D is unclear. The V gene lost 4 bases and the J gene lost 4 bases, with 7 bases spanning the gap. This CDR3 spans 12 amino acids. Germline V CDR1 and CDR2: SGHTA, FQGNSA. The CDR3 loop is CASSSWAYGYTF. The CDR3 bases are TGTGCCAGCAGCTCCTGGGCCTATGGCTACACCTTC.

V and J are TRBV5-1 and TRBJ1-2, with a tentative D call TRBD1 (5 bases). Per the germline V gene, CDR1 is SGHRS and CDR2 is YFSETQ. The length of the CDR3 is 14 residues. Between the trimmed V and J ends, which lost 2 bases and 3 bases, there was a span of 11 bases. CDR3 nucleotide sequence: TGCGCCAGCAGCTTTGGCAGGGAGGACTATGGCTACACCTTC. This codes for CASSFGREDYGYTF.

V is TRBV3-1 and J is TRBJ2-1, with D perhaps matching TRBD1 or TRBD2 (5 bases each). In germline, CDR1 is LGHDT, CDR2 YNNKEL (reference sequence). The CDR3 contains 17 residues. Trimming left V 0 bases short and J 0 bases short, with 12 bases between. This chain's CDR3 is CASSQEGPPSSYNEQFF. CDR3 bases: TGTGCCAGCAGCCAAGAGGGACCCCCTAGCTCCTACAATGAGCAGTTCTTC.

This chain joins TRBV12-3 or TRBV12-4 and TRBJ1-1; the D gene is possibly TRBD1 (5 bases). CDR3 size: 13 residues. The germline V and J ends were trimmed by 9 bases and 4 bases, with 15 bases remaining between them. The CDR3 nucleotides read TGTGCCAGTTCGAGGGACGTGTTCACTGAAGCTTTCTTT. Translating it yields CASSRDVFTEAFF.

This clonotype came up many times. The chain carries TRBV12-3 or TRBV12-4 and TRBJ1-6; D is unclear. This CDR3 spans 16 amino acids. The V end was cut by 4 bases, the J end by 10 bases, with 20 bases between. CDR3 sequence reads: CASSWKGGPDSSPLHF. The CDR3 nucleotides read TGTGCCAGCAGTTGGAAGGGTGGCCCGGATAGCTCACCCCTCCACTTT.

This clonotype was recorded at least ten times. The chain is built from TRBV5-1 and TRBJ2-3; 9 bases line up with TRBD2. CDR1 and CDR2 (germline): SGHRS, YFSETQ. The CDR3 is made up of 15 amino acids. The ends lost 4 bases at V and 3 bases at J; junction bases unmatched: 6. The CDR3 nucleotides read TGCGCCAGCAGCATTAGCGGGAGAGGGACAGATACGCAGTATTTT. Protein: CASSISGRGTDTQYF.

This clonotype was counted only a few times. This rearrangement joins TRBV24-1 to TRBJ1-5; D ambiguous. Per germline, CDR1 KGHDR and CDR2 SFDVKD. The CDR3 totals 15 residues. V gave up 3 bases and J gave up 9 bases, with 17 bases separating them. The CDR3, as DNA: TGTGCCACCAGTGATACGGAGTCCCCGTCAAGGCCCCAGCATTTT. Translated, it gives CATSDTESPSRPQHF.

CDR3: CAASGGAARNTQYF. CDR3 DNA sequence: TGTGCCGCCTCGGGGGGGGCCGCCCGGAATACGCAGTATTTT. This chain uses TRBV19 with TRBJ2-3; 8 bases map to TRBD2. Looked up from germline, CDR1 is LNHDA and CDR2 is SQIVND (reference sequence). The CDR3 contains 14 residues. J gave up 7 bases and V 11 bases, and 14 bases lay outside the gene matches.

The V and J genes are TRBV20-1 and TRBJ1-6; D is unresolved. The germline gives CDR1 DFQATT, CDR2 SNEGSKA (reference sequence). This CDR3 region has 16 residues. Between the trimmed V and J ends, which lost 5 bases and 2 bases, there was a span of 16 bases. CDR3 protein: CSASSGRNTYNSPLHF. The CDR3 DNA follows: TGCAGTGCTTCCTCCGGGCGAAACACCTATAATTCACCCCTCCACTTT.

The V and J genes are TRBV24-1 and TRBJ2-1; 9 positions match TRBD2. There are 17 residues in the CDR3. Germline V gives CDR1 KGHDR, CDR2 SFDVKD. Losses at the gene ends were 2 bases for V and 10 bases for J; bases not matched to a gene: 14. CDR3 loop: CATSDSDLAGRWKEQFF. In DNA, the CDR3 is TGTGCCACCAGTGATTCCGATCTAGCGGGAAGGTGGAAAGAGCAGTTCTTC.

This clonotype was recorded a few times. The genes are TRBV6-5 and TRBJ1-1; 7 bases match TRBD1. Germline V CDR1 and CDR2: MNHEY, SVGAGI. V shed 2 bases, J shed 7 bases, and the junction held 19 bases outside the gene matches. This CDR3 has 18 amino acids. CDR3 bases: TGTGCCAGCAGTTACCCTTCTTTGTGGAGGGGGCGATCGGATGAAGCTTTCTTT. Translation gives CASSYPSLWRGRSDEAFF.

The sample holds many counts of this clonotype. This chain uses TRBV7-8 with TRBJ2-5; D is possibly TRBD2 (6 bases). The CDR3 spans 15 residues. V was pared by 5 bases and J by 1 base, with 14 bases between. CDR1 and CDR2 (germline): SGHVS, FQNEAQ. In DNA form, the CDR3 reads TGTGCCAGCAGCCCCCCCGGGACTTCCCAAGAGACCCAGTACTTC. The encoded protein is CASSPPGTSQETQYF.

This clonotype was detected a few times. J is TRBJ2-3 and V is TRBV5-1; 7 bases map to TRBD2. Germline V gene lookup returns CDR1 SGHRS and CDR2 YFSETQ. The CDR3 has 16 amino acids. Losses at the gene ends were 4 bases for V and 0 bases for J; bases not matched to a gene: 8. The CDR3 here is CASSVPSGASTDTQYF. CDR3 DNA sequence: TGCGCCAGCAGCGTCCCTAGCGGCGCTAGCACAGATACGCAGTATTTT.

The chain carries TRBV10-3 and TRBJ2-1; the match to TRBD2 covers 9 bases. V was clipped by 7 bases and J by 7 bases; unmatched bases: 5. CDR3 size: 13 residues. Germline loops: CDR1 ENHRY, CDR2 SYGVKD. The chain's CDR3 is CAITPSGENEQFF. The CDR3, as DNA: TGTGCCATCACCCCTAGCGGGGAAAATGAGCAGTTCTTC.

This clonotype has only a few counts. J is TRBJ2-2 and V is TRBV27, with 10 bases matching TRBD1. Germline trimming cut 4 bases from V and 2 bases from J; bases unmatched to any gene: 7. CDR3 size: 17 residues. Germline CDR1 is MNHEY and CDR2 is SMNVEV (reference sequence). In DNA form, the CDR3 reads TGTGCCAGCAGTTCTCCCGGACAGGGGGTAAACACCGGGGAGCTGTTTTTT. Amino acid sequence: CASSSPGQGVNTGELFF.